Below are 27 T cell receptor beta chains sequenced from a single sample in a study of T cell responses to AZD1222 COVID-19 vaccine (dated by TCRdb to the early 2020s). The library was made by the immunoSEQ multiplex PCR assay. The table was pulled from immuneACCESS by TCRdb, which kept in-frame rearrangements only. Such tables lose some clones; where checked, under half of the loss comes from unresolved V genes, and the rest has no known cause. Within this sample are around 150,000 clones, with less than 95% of them counted one time only. The ten largest clones add up to roughly 1.2% of the sample. This specimen's time point label, interpreted: baseline before first vaccination. The material sequenced was peripheral blood, taken on day 0 of AZD1222 vaccination. These TCRs come from an adult in good health.

V and J are TRBV10-3 and TRBJ1-4; a weak D match, TRBD1 (5 bases). This CDR3 is 15 amino acids long. The V and J ends lost 3 bases and 0 bases respectively, with 8 bases between them. Per germline, CDR1 ENHRY and CDR2 SYGVKD. The CDR3 is CAISDSRATNEKLFF. The CDR3 DNA is TGTGCCATCAGTGACTCCAGGGCAACTAATGAAAAACTGTTTTTT.

The chain employs TRBV14 and TRBJ1-2; D possibly corresponds to TRBD1 (5 bases). Germline V gene data show CDR1 as SGHDN and CDR2 as FVKESK. V shed 3 bases and J shed 2 bases, with 13 bases lying between them. The CDR3 runs to 15 residues. CDR3 loop: CASSHPEGRNYGYTF. The CDR3 nucleotides read TGTGCCAGCAGCCACCCCGAGGGGCGGAACTATGGCTACACCTTC.

The sample holds a few counts of this clone. The gene calls are TRBV5-1 and TRBJ1-4, with 8 bases that match TRBD1. The CDR3 runs 15 residues. V dropped 1 base and J dropped 6; count of bases not matched to a gene: 5. Germline loops: CDR1 SGHRS, CDR2 YFSETQ. Here the CDR3 DNA reads TGCGCCAGCAGCTTGATGGGGACAGGCGATGAAAAACTGTTTTTT. The encoded protein is CASSLMGTGDEKLFF.

This clone was found once. V and J are TRBV4-1 and TRBJ1-2; no firm D call. This CDR3 spans 15 amino acids. CDR1 is MGHRA and CDR2 is YSYEKL in the germline V gene. Trimming took 4 bases from V and 0 from J, leaving 12 bases between them. CDR3 in DNA: TGCGCCAGCAGCCTTATCTTATCGGCTAACTATGGCTACACCTTC. Translated, it gives CASSLILSANYGYTF.

V gene TRBV11-2 combines with J gene TRBJ1-1; weak D call: TRBD1 (5 bases). CDR3 length equals 13 residues. V lost 3 bases to trimming and J lost 3 bases, with 8 bases between them. CDR1 SGHAT and CDR2 FQNNGV come from the germline V gene. The CDR3 DNA reads TGTGCCAGCAGCTTTACCAGGGACACTGAAGCTTTCTTT. Translating gives CASSFTRDTEAFF.

V gene TRBV4-1 combines with J gene TRBJ1-1; no clear D gene. CDR1 is MGHRA and CDR2 is YSYEKL in the germline V gene. V shed 0 bases and J shed 5 bases, with 13 bases lying between them. CDR3 length equals 15 residues. CDR3 DNA sequence: TGCGCCAGCAGCCAAGATAGTGCGATGGGGACTGAAGCTTTCTTT. Its protein product is CASSQDSAMGTEAFF.

This chain uses TRBV19 with TRBJ2-3; D not certain. With 3 bases removed from V and 5 bases from J, the gap between germline ends came to 6 bases. Germline V gene lookup returns CDR1 LNHDA and CDR2 SQIVND (reference sequence). The CDR3 is 12 residues long. The CDR3 is CASSIRQDTQYF. As DNA, the CDR3 is TGTGCCAGTAGTATTCGTCAAGATACGCAGTATTTT.

V gene TRBV20-1 combines with J gene TRBJ2-1, with TRBD1 matching 8 bases. The CDR3 loop spans 16 amino acids. From germline, CDR1 is DFQATT and CDR2 SNEGSKA (reference sequence). The junction had 12 bases not matched to a gene; V was cut back by 3 bases and J by 5 bases. The CDR3 bases are TGCAGTGCTAGTGTTCCCGGGACAGGAGACCACAATGAGCAGTTCTTC. Its translation is CSASVPGTGDHNEQFF.

Here the CDR3 DNA reads TGTGCCAGCAGCTCGCCGGGACAGCCCTCCTACGAGCAGTACGTC. It is translated as CASSSPGQPSYEQYV. This chain connects TRBV5-6 to TRBJ2-7; 7 bases match TRBD1. CDR3 size: 15 residues. Trimming at V came to 3 bases and at J to 0 bases, leaving 6 bases not matched to a gene. CDR1 and CDR2 from the germline V gene are SGHDT and YYEEEE.

CDR3 coding DNA: TGTGCCAGCAGCTCTAACACCGGGACAGGGGGTAACGGGGCCAACGTCCTGACTTTC. It encodes CASSSNTGTGGNGANVLTF. This chain uses TRBV5-4 with TRBJ2-6; TRBD1 aligns across 11 bases. Germline lookup yields CDR1 SGHNT and CDR2 YYREEE (reference sequence). V gave up 3 bases and J gave up 4 bases; unmatched junction bases: 12. This CDR3 is built from 19 residues. Supplemented by reference TRBV5-4 and TRBJ2-6, the full variable domain reads ETGVTQSPTHLIKTRGQQVTLRCSSQSGHNTVSWYQQALGQGPQFIFQYYREEENGRGNFPPRFSGLQFPNYSSELNVNALELDDSALYLCASSSNTGTGGNGANVLTFGAGSRLTVL.

This clone was seen just once. The J gene is TRBJ1-2, the V gene TRBV7-9; TRBD1 matches 10 bases. Germline-derived CDR1 and CDR2 are SEHNR and FQNEAQ (reference sequence). The CDR3 is 15 amino acids. V lost 5 bases, J lost 2 bases, and 5 bases stayed unmatched. CDR3 DNA: TGTGCCAGCAGCCTACCGACAGGGGGCAACTATGGCTACACCTTC. It encodes CASSLPTGGNYGYTF.

The J gene is TRBJ1-5, the V gene TRBV19; TRBD1 aligns across 10 bases. Trimming took 6 bases from V and 5 from J; bases not matched to a gene: 7. The CDR3 is 15 residues long. The germline CDR1 and CDR2 sequences are LNHDA and SQIVND (reference sequence). CDR3 DNA sequence: TGTGCCAGTAGGAGCCGGGACAGGGGTTATCAGCCCCAGCATTTT. This gives the protein CASRSRDRGYQPQHF.

This chain links TRBV11-2 with TRBJ1-6; D ambiguous. Germline-derived CDR1 and CDR2 are SGHAT and FQNNGV. The V gene lost 0 bases and the J gene lost 4 bases, with 13 bases spanning the gap. This CDR3 comprises 17 residues. CDR3 in DNA: TGTGCCAGCAGCTTAGATAGTGGAACAGCGTATAATTCACCCCTCCACTTT. Amino acid sequence: CASSLDSGTAYNSPLHF. Full variable domain (rest looked up from reference TRBV11-2 and TRBJ1-6): EAGVAQSPRYKIIEKRQSVAFWCNPISGHATLYWYQQILGQGPKLLIQFQNNGVVDDSQLPKDRFSAERLKGVDSTLKIQPAKLEDSAVYLCASSLDSGTAYNSPLHFGNGTRLTVT.

The V and J genes are TRBV12-3 or TRBV12-4 and TRBJ1-1; D gene uncertain. This CDR3 spans 13 amino acids. V gave up 8 bases and J gave up 10 bases, with 20 bases separating them. In DNA form, the CDR3 reads TGTGCCAGCTCTCCCGGGGTCCAGGCGGGAGCTTTCTTT. Translated, it gives CASSPGVQAGAFF.

The V call is TRBV15, the J call TRBJ1-6, with D possibly matching TRBD1 (5 bases). With 4 bases removed from V and 10 bases from J, the gap between germline ends came to 14 bases. The CDR3 loop spans 14 amino acids. Germline V gene lookup returns CDR1 LNHNV and CDR2 YYDKDF (reference sequence). For the CDR3, the DNA is TGTGCCACCAGCAAGGCTTCGGGGGACTCACCCCTCCACTTT. Its translation is CATSKASGDSPLHF.

This chain connects TRBV20-1 to TRBJ2-6, with D unresolved. Trimming removed 3 bases at V and 4 bases at J, with 10 bases between. The CDR3 runs to 14 residues. Germline-derived CDR1 and CDR2 are DFQATT and SNEGSKA (reference sequence). The CDR3 region has the DNA TGCAGTGCTAGTGTAGGGCCCGGGGCCAACGTCCTGACTTTC. Translating it yields CSASVGPGANVLTF.

The chain links TRBV19 to TRBJ2-5; D unclear. Trimming pared 5 bases from V and 5 bases from J, leaving 15 bases between. The CDR3 spans 14 residues. Germline CDR1 LNHDA, CDR2 SQIVND (reference sequence). DNA for the CDR3: TGTGCCAGTAGTGGGCAATCACTCGGGGAGACCCAGTACTTC. Protein sequence: CASSGQSLGETQYF.

This chain links TRBV10-3 with TRBJ2-2; D uncertain. The germline V and J ends were trimmed by 3 bases and 5 bases, with 10 bases remaining between them. Per germline, CDR1 ENHRY and CDR2 SYGVKD. This CDR3 spans 14 amino acids. DNA for the CDR3: TGTGCCATCAGTGACCCGGCCCCGACCGGGGAGCTGTTTTTT. Translation: CAISDPAPTGELFF.

The J gene is TRBJ1-5, the V gene TRBV6-5; 10 nucleotides align to TRBD1. CDR3 length: 14 amino acids. The germline V gene has CDR1 MNHEY and CDR2 SVGAGI. The V gene end was trimmed by 6 bases and the J gene end by 7 bases; junction bases not matched to a gene: 6. The CDR3 spells CASRKTGGGQPQHF. DNA of the CDR3: TGTGCCAGCAGGAAGACAGGGGGCGGACAGCCCCAGCATTTT.

The chain joins TRBV6-1 to TRBJ1-2; no firm D call. Per germline, CDR1 MNHNS and CDR2 SASEGT. This CDR3 is 13 amino acids long. The V gene lost 1 base and the J gene lost 4 bases, with 7 bases spanning the gap. The CDR3 reads CASSEDSFYGYTF. For the CDR3, the DNA is TGTGCCAGCAGTGAAGACAGTTTCTATGGCTACACCTTC.

This rearrangement joins TRBV7-9 to TRBJ1-1, with D possibly TRBD1 on 6 matching bases. V was trimmed by 4 bases and J by 5 bases, leaving 11 bases between them. The CDR3 totals 13 residues. Germline V CDR1 and CDR2: SEHNR, FQNEAQ (reference sequence). The CDR3 nucleotides are TGTGCCAGCAGCTACCAAGGGGGTACTGAAGCTTTCTTT. Translated: CASSYQGGTEAFF.

The chain combines TRBV18 with TRBJ2-5; 8 bases fit TRBD1. The CDR3 is 15 amino acids. With V trimmed by 3 bases and J by 2 bases, 5 bases remained unmatched. Germline V lookup: CDR1 KGHSH, CDR2 LQKENI. For the CDR3, the DNA is TGTGCCAGCTCACCCCGACAGGGGCAGCAAGAGACCCAGTACTTC. It encodes CASSPRQGQQETQYF. Full variable domain (outside the CDR3, taken from reference TRBV18 and TRBJ2-5): NAGVMQNPRHLVRRRGQEARLRCSPMKGHSHVYWYRQLPEEGLKFMVYLQKENIIDESGMPKERFSAEFPKEGPSILRIQQVVRGDSAAYFCASSPRQGQQETQYFGPGTRLLVL.

The V call is TRBV2, the J call TRBJ1-1; D gene unclear. V lost 6 bases and J lost 0, with 8 bases in between. Germline CDR1 reads SNHLY; CDR2 reads FYNNEI. The CDR3 is 13 residues long. CDR3 nucleotides: TGTGCCAGCAGAAAGACGGTGAACACTGAAGCTTTCTTT. Translating gives CASRKTVNTEAFF.

The V gene is TRBV28, the J gene TRBJ2-7; 9 positions agree with TRBD2. The V gene end was trimmed by 2 bases and the J gene end by 6 bases; junction bases not matched to a gene: 5. Per germline, CDR1 MDHEN and CDR2 SYDVKM. The CDR3 spans 14 residues. The CDR3 nucleotides read TGTGCCAGCAGTTTAGCGGGGGGGCGCATCGAGCAGTACGTC. This codes for CASSLAGGRIEQYV.

V is TRBV12-3 or TRBV12-4 and J is TRBJ2-7, with D uncertain. V lost 6 bases and J lost 4, with 13 bases in between. This CDR3 has 13 amino acids. The DNA of the CDR3 is TGTGCCAGCAGCCCCGACACCCCTTACGAGCAGTACGTC. It yields the protein CASSPDTPYEQYV.

The chain links TRBV6-1 to TRBJ2-1; D could derive from TRBD1 or TRBD2 (5 bases each). Germline CDR1 reads MNHNS; CDR2 reads SASEGT. This CDR3 comprises 14 residues. The germline V and J ends were trimmed by 1 base and 7 bases, with 11 bases remaining between them. CDR3 residues: CASSEEGESNEQFF. CDR3 nucleotides: TGTGCCAGCAGTGAAGAAGGGGAGTCGAATGAGCAGTTCTTC.

This chain joins TRBV2 and TRBJ1-5; D might be TRBD1 (5 bases). CDR3 length: 15 residues. CDR1 and CDR2 from the germline V gene are SNHLY and FYNNEI. Trimming pared 7 bases from V and 2 bases from J, leaving 15 bases between. CDR3 protein: CASKFMGGGNQPQHF. The DNA of the CDR3 is TGTGCCAGCAAGTTCATGGGAGGGGGCAATCAGCCCCAGCATTTT.